This entry lists 20 T cell receptor beta chains sequenced from one sample in a study of blood T cell repertoires in COVID-19. Clones were read by immunoSEQ multiplex PCR, and TCRdb kept only the in-frame ones, dropping some. The data show approximately 240,000 clones, with about 83% seen just once and 1.3% held by the top ten. Specimen: peripheral blood. These TCRs come from a woman in her twenties or thirties with COVID-19, enrolled during active disease.

The chain carries TRBV4-1 and TRBJ2-3, with 8 bases identical to TRBD2. The CDR3 has 15 residues. Germline CDR1 reads MGHRA; CDR2 reads YSYEKL. V shed 3 bases and J 1 base; nucleotides not matched to a gene: 3. The CDR3 spells CASSQLAGRTDTQYF. CDR3 nucleotides: TGCGCCAGCAGCCAGTTAGCGGGGCGCACAGATACGCAGTATTTT.

The chain couples TRBV9 to TRBJ1-1; 7 nucleotides align to TRBD1. V lost 2 bases to trimming and J lost 3 bases; unmatched junction nucleotides: 4. The CDR3 length is 14 residues. Per germline, CDR1 SGDLS and CDR2 YYNGEE. For the CDR3, the DNA is TGTGCCAGCAGCGTCTTGACAGGGTACACTGAAGCTTTCTTT. Amino acids: CASSVLTGYTEAFF.

V usage is TRBV6-2 or TRBV6-3 and J usage is TRBJ1-1; D ambiguous. V gave up 2 bases and J gave up 4 bases, with 5 bases separating them. The length of the CDR3 is 12 residues. Germline lookup yields CDR1 MNHEY and CDR2 SVGEGT. In nucleotides, the CDR3 is TGTGCCAGCAGTTACCTTAGCACTGAAGCTTTCTTT. Amino acid sequence: CASSYLSTEAFF.

A few counts support this clone. This chain connects TRBV7-9 to TRBJ2-1; TRBD1 matches at 9 bases. Germline-derived CDR1 and CDR2 are SEHNR and FQNEAQ (reference sequence). J lost 1 base, V lost 8 bases, and 12 bases had no gene match. The CDR3 totals 17 residues. CDR3 protein: CASFGDREGRSYNEQFF. CDR3 DNA sequence: TGTGCCAGCTTCGGGGACAGGGAAGGTAGATCCTACAATGAGCAGTTCTTC.

The J gene is TRBJ2-2, the V gene TRBV27; tentative D call: TRBD2 (5 bases). This CDR3 is 17 amino acids long. The V end lost 6 bases, the J end lost 2 bases, and 19 bases lay between the germline ends. Germline V gene sequence: CDR1 MNHEY, CDR2 SMNVEV (reference sequence). In DNA form, the CDR3 reads TGTGCCAGCAGCAAACTCAGACGAGGGAGTAACACCGGGGAGCTGTTTTTT. It specifies CASSKLRRGSNTGELFF.

This chain joins TRBV2 and TRBJ1-5, with 7 bases matching TRBD1. Germline CDR1 is SNHLY and CDR2 is FYNNEI. CDR3 length: 13 residues. V was pared by 10 bases and J by 4 bases, with 7 bases of the junction left unmatched. The CDR3 nucleotides read TGTGCCACCTCCGGGACAGATAATCAGCCCCAGCATTTT. Amino acid sequence: CATSGTDNQPQHF.

The V and J genes are TRBV6-1 and TRBJ2-3; 7 positions agree with TRBD2. The CDR3 has 18 residues. The V gene end was trimmed by 1 base and the J gene end by 0 bases; junction bases not matched to a gene: 10. Germline CDR1 and CDR2: MNHNS and SASEGT. CDR3 loop: CASSEVAPGGLSTDTQYF. In DNA, the CDR3 is TGTGCCAGCAGTGAAGTGGCGCCGGGGGGACTCAGCACAGATACGCAGTATTTT.

This clone was counted once. V gene TRBV6-5 combines with J gene TRBJ2-3; 7 nucleotides line up with TRBD1. This CDR3 has 13 amino acids. Germline V CDR1 and CDR2: MNHEY, SVGAGI. V was clipped by 6 bases and J by 6 bases; unmatched bases: 6. The CDR3 protein is CASRLTGIDTQYF. The CDR3 region has the DNA TGTGCCAGCAGATTGACAGGGATCGATACGCAGTATTTT.

The J gene is TRBJ2-2, the V gene TRBV27; a weak D match, TRBD2 (5 bases). The germline gives CDR1 MNHEY, CDR2 SMNVEV (reference sequence). V lost 3 bases and J 3 bases, leaving 20 bases between the germline ends. The CDR3 totals 18 residues. The chain's CDR3 is CASSFRHRDLGDTGELFF. The CDR3 DNA sequence: TGTGCCAGCAGTTTCCGACACCGGGATCTTGGCGACACCGGGGAGCTGTTTTTT.

This sequence joins TRBV12-5 and TRBJ2-7; 7 bases are shared with TRBD2. This CDR3 spans 16 amino acids. From germline, CDR1 is LGHNT and CDR2 FRNRAP. Unmatched junction bases numbered 13, after V lost 1 base and J lost 7 bases. The CDR3 nucleotides read TGTGCTAGTGGTTTGGGGGACGGGACTATGGGCGATGAGCAGTACTTC. As protein: CASGLGDGTMGDEQYF.

V is TRBV30 and J is TRBJ2-1; possibly TRBD2 for D (5 bases). V gave up 5 bases and J gave up 6 bases, with 14 bases separating them. From germline, CDR1 is GTSNPN and CDR2 SVGIG (reference sequence). The CDR3 length is 13 residues. This CDR3 reads CAWCSPGFNEQFF. DNA of the CDR3: TGTGCCTGGTGTAGCCCGGGATTCAATGAGCAGTTCTTC.

This chain uses TRBV19 with TRBJ2-2, with D possibly TRBD1 on 6 matching bases. The length of the CDR3 is 16 residues. Trimming shortened V by 4 bases and J by 0 bases, and 12 bases separated the two germline ends. Germline V gene data show CDR1 as LNHDA and CDR2 as SQIVND (reference sequence). CDR3: CASSSRRDTNTGELFF. CDR3 in DNA: TGTGCCAGTAGTAGTCGCCGGGACACGAACACCGGGGAGCTGTTTTTT. Based on the CDR3 plus reference TRBV19 and TRBJ2-2, the full variable domain is DGGITQSPKYLFRKEGQNVTLSCEQNLNHDAMYWYRQDPGQGLRLIYYSQIVNDFQKGDIAEGYSVSREKKESFPLTVTSAQKNPTAFYLCASSSRRDTNTGELFFGEGSRLTVL.

CDR3 DNA sequence: TGTGCCAGCAGTTATGGGCGGGGCTACGGGACAGATACGCAGTATTTT. Translating it yields CASSYGRGYGTDTQYF. The chain is built from TRBV6-5 and TRBJ2-3, with D possibly TRBD2 on 6 matching bases. Germline lookup yields CDR1 MNHEY and CDR2 SVGAGI. The CDR3 length is 16 residues. The V end lost 3 bases, the J end lost 3 bases, and 16 bases lay between the germline ends.

The J gene is TRBJ2-7, the V gene TRBV28, with 8 bases fitting TRBD2. There are 15 residues in the CDR3. With 3 bases clipped from V and 4 bases from J, the junction kept 8 bases outside the gene matches. The germline V gene encodes CDR1 MDHEN and CDR2 SYDVKM. CDR3 nucleotide sequence: TGTGCCAGCAGTTTTATAGAAGCGGGGGTTTACGAGCAGTACTTC. Translating gives CASSFIEAGVYEQYF.

This clone was found a few times. The V call is TRBV10-3, the J call TRBJ2-2; 8 nucleotides agree with TRBD2. The trim removed 6 bases at V and 4 bases at J, leaving 4 bases unmatched. Looked up from germline, CDR1 is ENHRY and CDR2 is SYGVKD. The CDR3 extends over 14 amino acids. CDR3 bases: TGTGCCATCAGAAGCGGGAGCGCCACCGGGGAGCTGTTTTTT. Translating it yields CAIRSGSATGELFF.

DNA for the CDR3: TGTGCCAGCAGCAGTCCAGGACAGGGAGATGGCTACACCTTC. Protein: CASSSPGQGDGYTF. V and J are TRBV5-5 and TRBJ1-2; TRBD1 matches 8 bases. J was trimmed by 6 bases and V by 4 bases; bases with no gene match: 8. Germline values: CDR1 SGHKS, CDR2 YYEKEE (reference sequence). This CDR3 is 14 amino acids long. Supplemented by reference TRBV5-5 and TRBJ1-2, the full variable domain reads DAGVTQSPTHLIKTRGQQVTLRCSPISGHKSVSWYQQVLGQGPQFIFQYYEKEERGRGNFPDRFSARQFPNYSSELNVNALLLGDSALYLCASSSPGQGDGYTFGSGTRLTVV.

The rearrangement uses TRBV7-9 and TRBJ2-5; 9 bases fit TRBD2. V shed 2 bases, J shed 1 base, and the junction held 2 bases outside the gene matches. CDR3 length: 15 amino acids. Germline assignment: CDR1 SEHNR and CDR2 FQNEAQ (reference sequence). The CDR3 is CASSLLTSGQETQYF. The CDR3, as DNA: TGTGCCAGCAGCTTATTGACTAGCGGCCAAGAGACCCAGTACTTC.

V gene TRBV14 combines with J gene TRBJ2-1; TRBD2 matches at 10 bases. CDR3 length equals 16 residues. Losses at the gene ends were 3 bases for V and 4 bases for J; bases not matched to a gene: 6. Germline assignment: CDR1 SGHDN and CDR2 FVKESK. CDR3 nucleotides: TGTGCCAGCAGCCATAGAGCGGGGGGGGGATACAATGAGCAGTTCTTC. Its translation: CASSHRAGGGYNEQFF.

This chain joins TRBV7-9 and TRBJ1-1; 10 bases map to TRBD1. V shed 3 bases, J shed 6 bases, and the junction held 1 base outside the gene matches. CDR3 length: 13 amino acids. Germline V gene lookup returns CDR1 SEHNR and CDR2 FQNEAQ (reference sequence). The CDR3 coding sequence is TGTGCCAGCAGCTTCGGACAGGGGGCTGAAGCTTTCTTT. Protein sequence: CASSFGQGAEAFF. Together with reference TRBV7-9 and TRBJ1-1, the CDR3 gives the full variable domain: DTGVSQNPRHKITKRGQNVTFRCDPISEHNRLYWYRQTLGQGPEFLTYFQNEAQLEKSRLLSDRFSAERPKGSFSTLEIQRTEQGDSAMYLCASSFGQGAEAFFGQGTRLTVV.

The rearrangement links TRBV4-3 to TRBJ2-2; 7 nucleotides align to TRBD1. Trimming cost V 0 bases and J 0 bases; bases outside gene matches: 1. Germline V CDR1 and CDR2: LGHNA, YSLEER. The CDR3 contains 16 residues. CDR3 sequence: CASSQDTGANTGELFF. CDR3 bases: TGCGCCAGCAGCCAAGACACAGGGGCGAACACCGGGGAGCTGTTTTTT.